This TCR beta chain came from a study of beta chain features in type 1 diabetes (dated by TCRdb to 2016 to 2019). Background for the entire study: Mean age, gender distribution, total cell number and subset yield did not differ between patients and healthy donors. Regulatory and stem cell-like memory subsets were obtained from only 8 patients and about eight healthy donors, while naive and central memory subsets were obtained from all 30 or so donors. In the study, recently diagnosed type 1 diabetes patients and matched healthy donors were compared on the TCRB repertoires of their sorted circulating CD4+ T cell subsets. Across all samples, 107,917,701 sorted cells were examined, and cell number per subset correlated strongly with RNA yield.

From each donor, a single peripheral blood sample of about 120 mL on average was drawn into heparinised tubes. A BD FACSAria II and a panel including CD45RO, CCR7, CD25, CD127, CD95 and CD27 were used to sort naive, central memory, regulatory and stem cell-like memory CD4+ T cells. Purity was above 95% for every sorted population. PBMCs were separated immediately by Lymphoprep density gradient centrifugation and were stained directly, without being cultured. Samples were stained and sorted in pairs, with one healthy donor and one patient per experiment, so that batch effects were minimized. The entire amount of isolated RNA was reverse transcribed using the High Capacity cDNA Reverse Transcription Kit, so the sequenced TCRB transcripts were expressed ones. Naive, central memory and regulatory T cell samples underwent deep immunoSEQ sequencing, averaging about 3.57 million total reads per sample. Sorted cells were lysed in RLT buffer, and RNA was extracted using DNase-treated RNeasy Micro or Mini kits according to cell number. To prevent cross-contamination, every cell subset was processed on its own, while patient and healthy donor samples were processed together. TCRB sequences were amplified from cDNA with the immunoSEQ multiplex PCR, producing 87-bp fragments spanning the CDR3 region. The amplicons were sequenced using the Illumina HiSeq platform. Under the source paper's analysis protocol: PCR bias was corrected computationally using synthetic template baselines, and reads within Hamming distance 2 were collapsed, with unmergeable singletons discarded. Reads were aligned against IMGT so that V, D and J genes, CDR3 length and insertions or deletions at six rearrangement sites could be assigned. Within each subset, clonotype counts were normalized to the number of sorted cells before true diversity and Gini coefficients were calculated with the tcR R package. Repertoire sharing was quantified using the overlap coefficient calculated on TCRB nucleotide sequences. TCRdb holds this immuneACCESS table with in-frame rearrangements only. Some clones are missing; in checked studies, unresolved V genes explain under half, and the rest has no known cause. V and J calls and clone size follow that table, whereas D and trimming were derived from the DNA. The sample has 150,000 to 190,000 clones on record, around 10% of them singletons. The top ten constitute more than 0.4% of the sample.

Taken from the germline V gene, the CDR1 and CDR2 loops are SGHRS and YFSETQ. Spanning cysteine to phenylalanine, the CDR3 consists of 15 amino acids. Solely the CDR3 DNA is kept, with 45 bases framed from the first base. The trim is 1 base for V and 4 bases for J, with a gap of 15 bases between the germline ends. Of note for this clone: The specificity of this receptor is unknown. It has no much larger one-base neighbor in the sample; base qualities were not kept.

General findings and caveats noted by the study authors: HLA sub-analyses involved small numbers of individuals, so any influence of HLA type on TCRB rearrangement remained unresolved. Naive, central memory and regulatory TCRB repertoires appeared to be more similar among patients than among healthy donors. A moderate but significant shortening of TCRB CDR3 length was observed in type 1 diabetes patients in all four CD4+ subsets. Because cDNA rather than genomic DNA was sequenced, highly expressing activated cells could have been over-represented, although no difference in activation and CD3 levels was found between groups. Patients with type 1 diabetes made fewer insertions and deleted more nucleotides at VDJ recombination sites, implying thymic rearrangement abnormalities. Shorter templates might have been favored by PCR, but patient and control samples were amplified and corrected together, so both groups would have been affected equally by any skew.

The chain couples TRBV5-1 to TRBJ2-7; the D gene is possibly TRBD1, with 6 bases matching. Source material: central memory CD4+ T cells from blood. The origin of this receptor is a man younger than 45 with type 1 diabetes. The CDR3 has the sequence CASSLMTGSTYEQYF. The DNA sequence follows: TGCGCCAGCAGCTTGATGACAGGTTCCACTTACGAGCAGTACTTC.